This note documents a single T cell receptor beta chain sequence. As handled by the study authors: Amplified reference gene primers provided the basis for estimating nucleated cell counts. Profiling relied on immunoSEQ multiplex PCR, and the TCRdb table lists in-frame clones only, not all of them. The DNA gave D and trimming, while V, J and clone size come from that table. This table has approximately 200,000 clones, about 82% appearing once. This entry comes from a study of blood T cell repertoires in COVID-19. Germline lookup yields CDR1 LNHDA and CDR2 SQIVND (reference sequence). The CDR3 sequence is 13 residues long. V lost 5 bases, J lost 4 bases, and 3 bases stayed unmatched. Across 20 to 25 US areas, participants ranged in age from about 18 to 90 years. Cohorts were assigned according to the clinical history that participants reported. Cohort 3 donors were reported recovered after two negative PCRs, clearance, or symptom resolution.

Input material: PBMCs or T cells enriched from blood (not recorded which). This TCR came from a woman aged 30 to 39 who had recovered from COVID-19. V is TRBV19 and J is TRBJ2-5, with TRBD1 matching over 8 bases. The CDR3 protein is CASSGQGGETQYF. DNA of the CDR3: TGTGCCAGTAGTGGACAGGGCGGAGAGACCCAGTACTTC.